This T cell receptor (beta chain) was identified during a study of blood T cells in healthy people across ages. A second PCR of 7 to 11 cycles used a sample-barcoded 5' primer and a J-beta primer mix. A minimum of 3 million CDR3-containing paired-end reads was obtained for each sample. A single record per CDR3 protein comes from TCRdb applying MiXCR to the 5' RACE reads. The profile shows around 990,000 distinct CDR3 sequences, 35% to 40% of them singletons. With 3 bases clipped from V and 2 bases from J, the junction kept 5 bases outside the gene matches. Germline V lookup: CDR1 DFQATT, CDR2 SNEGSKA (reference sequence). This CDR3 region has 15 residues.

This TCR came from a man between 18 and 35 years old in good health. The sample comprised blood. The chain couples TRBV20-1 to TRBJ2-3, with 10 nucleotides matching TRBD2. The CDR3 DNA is TGCAGTGCTAGTTCGCTAGCGGGGGACACAGATACGCAGTATTTT. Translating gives CSASSLAGDTDTQYF.